The 26 T cell receptor beta chains below all came from one sample that was sequenced in a study of blood T cell repertoires in COVID-19. The protocol was immunoSEQ multiplex PCR, while the TCRdb copy is restricted to in-frame clones and leaves out a portion. Here the sample spans some 74,000 clones, about 91% being singletons. The sequenced material came from peripheral blood. The receptors stem from a woman older than 75 with acute or convalescent COVID-19.

The V and J genes are TRBV7-2 and TRBJ2-3; 14 positions agree with TRBD2. The CDR3 is 16 amino acids. J gave up 5 bases and V 5 bases, and 6 bases lay outside the gene matches. Germline-derived CDR1 and CDR2 are SGHTA and FQGNSA. Here the CDR3 reads CASSLGLAGVQDTQYF. In nucleotides, the CDR3 is TGTGCCAGCAGCCTGGGACTAGCGGGGGTGCAAGATACGCAGTATTTT.

The chain has TRBV6-2 or TRBV6-3 and TRBJ2-5, with 11 bases aligning to TRBD2. This CDR3 is 18 amino acids long. The germline V gene has CDR1 MNHEY and CDR2 SVGEGT. The J segment lost 4 bases and the V segment lost 4 bases, leaving 14 bases of the junction unmatched. The CDR3 loop reads CASSFLSGSGGAGETQYF. The CDR3 nucleotides are TGTGCCAGCAGTTTCCTTTCCGGTAGCGGGGGGGCCGGAGAGACCCAGTACTTC.

This clone is a singleton in its sample. V and J are TRBV19 and TRBJ2-6; 9 bases line up with TRBD1. Germline values: CDR1 LNHDA, CDR2 SQIVND (reference sequence). J lost 1 base, V lost 11 bases, and 9 bases had no gene match. This CDR3 comprises 16 residues. The CDR3 loop is CASKGQGISGANVLTF. DNA of the CDR3: TGTGCCTCAAAGGGACAGGGAATTTCTGGGGCCAACGTCCTGACTTTC.

Written as DNA, the CDR3 is TGTGCCAGTAGTAGTCGGACAGGGACCTCTGGGGCCAACGTCCTGACTTTC. This sequence encodes CASSSRTGTSGANVLTF. This rearrangement joins TRBV19 to TRBJ2-6, with TRBD1 matching 8 bases. Germline trimming cut 4 bases from V and 0 bases from J; bases unmatched to any gene: 5. The CDR3 is 17 residues long. Germline lookup yields CDR1 LNHDA and CDR2 SQIVND (reference sequence).

V is TRBV6-5 and J is TRBJ2-7; maybe TRBD2 (6 bases). The V end lost 3 bases, the J end lost 6 bases, and 9 bases lay between the germline ends. Germline V lookup: CDR1 MNHEY, CDR2 SVGAGI. This CDR3 spans 12 amino acids. DNA for the CDR3: TGTGCCAGCAGTTATGGGGGGAGCGAGCAGTACTTC. It translates to CASSYGGSEQYF.

This clone was observed once. The V call is TRBV5-4, the J call TRBJ1-1; a possible D gene is TRBD1 (6 bases). Per germline, CDR1 SGHNT and CDR2 YYREEE (reference sequence). This CDR3 contains 12 residues. Trimming took off 3 bases at V and 12 bases at J, with 15 bases between the two ends. In DNA form, the CDR3 reads TGTGCCAGCAGCTCAAGGGACACCTCACCTTTCTTT. Encoded protein: CASSSRDTSPFF.

V is TRBV27 and J is TRBJ1-1, with 9 bases fitting TRBD1. The germline gives CDR1 MNHEY, CDR2 SMNVEV (reference sequence). The length of the CDR3 is 14 residues. The junction had 3 bases not matched to a gene; V was cut back by 2 bases and J by 5 bases. The CDR3: CASSLHRGQTEAFF. As DNA, the CDR3 is TGTGCCAGCAGTTTACACAGGGGGCAGACTGAAGCTTTCTTT.

V usage is TRBV5-1 and J usage is TRBJ1-2; possibly TRBD1 for D (6 bases). V was pared by 4 bases and J by 8 bases, with 21 bases between. The germline CDR1 and CDR2 sequences are SGHRS and YFSETQ. CDR3 size: 15 residues. The CDR3, as DNA: TGCGCCAGCAGCCCGAGCCGGGGGGCCATGGGAGGCTACACCTTC. This sequence encodes CASSPSRGAMGGYTF. Together with reference TRBV5-1 and TRBJ1-2, the CDR3 gives the full variable domain: KAGVTQTPRYLIKTRGQQVTLSCSPISGHRSVSWYQQTPGQGLQFLFEYFSETQRNKGNFPGRFSGRQFSNSRSEMNVSTLELGDSALYLCASSPSRGAMGGYTFGSGTRLTVV.

The J gene is TRBJ2-1, the V gene TRBV7-9; 13 nucleotides match TRBD2. The germline gives CDR1 SEHNR, CDR2 FQNEAQ (reference sequence). The V and J ends lost 4 bases and 4 bases, in that order; junction bases with no gene match: 4. CDR3 length: 16 amino acids. This CDR3 reads CASSSPGLAGYNEQFF. As DNA, the CDR3 is TGTGCCAGCAGCTCCCCGGGACTAGCGGGATACAATGAGCAGTTCTTC.

In nucleotides, the CDR3 is TGTGCCAGCAGCCAAGTAGCGGGAGGCTACGAGCAGTACTTC. This sequence encodes CASSQVAGGYEQYF. The genes are TRBV3-1 (or the pseudogene TRBV3-2) and TRBJ2-7; TRBD2 aligns across 10 bases. The V segment lost 1 base and the J segment 3 bases; nucleotides outside the gene matches: 0. In germline, CDR1 is LGHDT, CDR2 YNNKEL (reference sequence). This CDR3 comprises 14 residues.

The V call is TRBV30, the J call TRBJ1-3, with TRBD1 matching over 7 bases. The V segment lost 5 bases and the J segment 0 bases; nucleotides outside the gene matches: 4. Germline loops: CDR1 GTSNPN, CDR2 SVGIG (reference sequence). This CDR3 has 14 amino acids. CDR3 sequence (DNA): TGTGCCTGGGGGAGACAGGGCTCTGGAAACACCATATATTTT. Protein sequence: CAWGRQGSGNTIYF.

This sequence joins TRBV7-9 and TRBJ2-5, with TRBD1 as a possible D gene (6 bases). With 3 bases removed from V and 2 bases from J, the gap between germline ends came to 13 bases. This CDR3 is built from 15 residues. The germline gives CDR1 SEHNR, CDR2 FQNEAQ (reference sequence). CDR3 amino acids: CASSLRQGTQETQYF. CDR3 sequence (DNA): TGTGCCAGCAGCTTGAGGCAGGGGACACAAGAGACCCAGTACTTC. The whole variable domain, filled in from reference TRBV7-9 and TRBJ2-5, reads DTGVSQNPRHKITKRGQNVTFRCDPISEHNRLYWYRQTLGQGPEFLTYFQNEAQLEKSRLLSDRFSAERPKGSFSTLEIQRTEQGDSAMYLCASSLRQGTQETQYFGPGTRLLVL.

The chain joins TRBV6-6 to TRBJ1-2, with 7 positions matching TRBD1. Germline loops: CDR1 MNHNY, CDR2 SVGAGI (reference sequence). There are 12 residues in the CDR3. After removal of 5 bases from V and 3 bases from J, the junction contained 0 bases not matched to a gene. In nucleotides, the CDR3 is TGTGCCAGCAGTGGGACAGACTATGGCTACACCTTC. Encoded protein: CASSGTDYGYTF.

V and J are TRBV7-3 and TRBJ2-6; no firm D call. The V end was cut by 8 bases, the J end by 4 bases, with 6 bases between. The CDR3 sequence is 12 residues long. The germline gives CDR1 SGHTA, CDR2 FQGTGA. The CDR3: CASGAGANVLTF. The CDR3 region has the DNA TGTGCCAGCGGAGCGGGGGCCAACGTCCTGACTTTC.

The DNA for the CDR3 is TGTGCCAGCAGCTTTGGTAGCGGTGATTCCTACGAGCAGTACTTC. It codes for CASSFGSGDSYEQYF. This chain links TRBV7-9 with TRBJ2-7, with D tentatively TRBD2 (6 bases). The CDR3 is 15 residues long. Germline V gene sequence: CDR1 SEHNR, CDR2 FQNEAQ (reference sequence). V was trimmed by 3 bases and J by 1 base, leaving 13 bases between them.

This clone was observed a few times. The gene calls are TRBV30 and TRBJ2-1, with D uncertain. CDR1 and CDR2 (germline): GTSNPN, SVGIG (reference sequence). With 4 bases removed from V and 3 bases from J, the gap between germline ends came to 13 bases. The CDR3 totals 14 residues. The CDR3 spells CAWTHSINYNEQFF. The DNA for the CDR3 is TGTGCCTGGACCCATAGCATAAACTACAATGAGCAGTTCTTC.

The rearrangement links TRBV6-5 to TRBJ1-1; 7 nucleotides align to TRBD1. The germline V gene encodes CDR1 MNHEY and CDR2 SVGAGI. V was clipped by 6 bases and J by 3 bases; unmatched bases: 4. The CDR3 is 13 amino acids. The CDR3 bases are TGTGCCAGCAGACAACAGGGGTACACTGAAGCTTTCTTT. This encodes CASRQQGYTEAFF.

CDR3 in amino acids: CASSPSNEQFF. The CDR3 DNA reads as TGTGCCAGCAGCCCGTCTAATGAGCAGTTCTTC. This chain uses TRBV12-3 or TRBV12-4 with TRBJ2-1; no firm D call. Trimming pared 6 bases from V and 7 bases from J, leaving 7 bases between. The CDR3 length is 11 residues.

The chain is built from TRBV7-3 and TRBJ2-5; TRBD2 matches at 8 bases. CDR1 is SGHTA and CDR2 is FQGTGA in the germline V gene. The CDR3 sequence is 16 residues long. V lost 1 base to trimming and J lost 5 bases; unmatched junction nucleotides: 9. DNA for the CDR3: TGTGCCAGCAGCTTAATGGCGGCGGGAGGAGGCGAGACCCAGTACTTC. It codes for CASSLMAAGGGETQYF.

The chain couples TRBV18 to TRBJ2-7; D not certain. Trimming removed 0 bases from V and 0 bases from J, with 6 bases in between. Germline CDR1 KGHSH, CDR2 LQKENI. CDR3 size: 14 residues. In DNA, the CDR3 is TGTGCCAGCTCACCACCGCAGGCCTCCTACGAGCAGTACTTC. Its translation is CASSPPQASYEQYF.

This clone occurred once. This chain connects TRBV15 to TRBJ1-5; TRBD1 might be the D (5 bases). This CDR3 has 16 amino acids. V dropped 0 bases and J dropped 2 bases, with 11 bases sitting between them. CDR1 and CDR2 from the germline V gene are LNHNV and YYDKDF (reference sequence). The CDR3 nucleotides read TGTGCCACCAGCAGAGATCAACCGGGGGGCAATCAGCCCCAGCATTTT. Translating gives CATSRDQPGGNQPQHF.

The genes are TRBV5-1 and TRBJ1-6; D is unresolved. Trimming removed 6 bases from V and 5 bases from J, with 12 bases in between. Germline lookup yields CDR1 SGHRS and CDR2 YFSETQ. This CDR3 has 14 amino acids. CDR3 protein: CASNFQKNNSPLHF. CDR3 bases: TGCGCCAGCAACTTCCAGAAAAATAATTCACCCCTCCACTTT.

In this sample, this clone turned up a few times. CDR3 sequence reads: CASSLDRFEAFF. The CDR3 coding sequence is TGTGCCAGCTCACTGGACAGGTTTGAAGCTTTCTTT. V is TRBV18 and J is TRBJ1-1; 7 nucleotides agree with TRBD1. The CDR3 length is 12 residues. Germline assignment: CDR1 KGHSH and CDR2 LQKENI. J gave up 7 bases and V 4 bases, and 3 bases lay outside the gene matches.

The J gene is TRBJ1-1, the V gene TRBV30; possibly TRBD1 for D (5 bases). The V and J ends lost 2 bases and 2 bases respectively, with 9 bases between them. The germline V gene has CDR1 GTSNPN and CDR2 SVGIG (reference sequence). The CDR3 covers 13 residues. The CDR3 DNA follows: TGTGCCTGGAGTCGACAGTTAAACACTGAAGCTTTCTTT. Its translation is CAWSRQLNTEAFF.

Comments on this clone: At one of its ends the junction is not consistent with the germline gene, which may arise from a read error. DNA for the CDR3: TGTGCCAGCAGTGGGACAGGAGCAGCCTTT. Amino acids: CASSGTGAAF. The rearrangement joins TRBV2 to TRBJ1-3; 7 bases agree with TRBD1. Germline-derived CDR1 and CDR2 are SNHLY and FYNNEI. The CDR3 is made up of 10 amino acids. Full variable domain (rest looked up from reference TRBV2 and TRBJ1-3): EPEVTQTPSHQVTQMGQEVILRCVPISNHLYFYWYRQILGQKVEFLVSFYNNEISEKSEIFDDQFSVERPDGSNFTLKIRSTKLEDSAMYFCASSGTGAAFGEGSWLTVV.

The chain has TRBV29-1 and TRBJ2-1; 8 nucleotides match TRBD2. The CDR3 is 15 amino acids. CDR1 is SQVTM and CDR2 is ANQGSEA in the germline V gene. Unmatched junction bases numbered 14, after V lost 6 bases and J lost 7 bases. The CDR3 region has the DNA TGCAGCGTCCAAATGGGGGGACTAGTCTTAAATGAGCAGTTCTTC. Encoded protein: CSVQMGGLVLNEQFF.